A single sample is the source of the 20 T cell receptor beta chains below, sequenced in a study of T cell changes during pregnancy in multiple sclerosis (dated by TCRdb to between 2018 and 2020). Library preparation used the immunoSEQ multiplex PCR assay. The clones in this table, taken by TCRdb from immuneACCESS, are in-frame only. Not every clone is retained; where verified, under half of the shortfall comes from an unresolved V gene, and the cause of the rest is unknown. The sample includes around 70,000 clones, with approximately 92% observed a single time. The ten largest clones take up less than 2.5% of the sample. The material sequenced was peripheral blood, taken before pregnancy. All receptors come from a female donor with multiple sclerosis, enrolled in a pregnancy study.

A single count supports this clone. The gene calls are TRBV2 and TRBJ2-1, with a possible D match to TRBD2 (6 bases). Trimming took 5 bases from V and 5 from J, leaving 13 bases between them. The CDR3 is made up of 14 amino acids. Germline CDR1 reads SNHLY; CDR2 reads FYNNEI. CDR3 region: CASSSPGLNNEQFF. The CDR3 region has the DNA TGTGCCAGCAGTTCACCGGGACTCAACAATGAGCAGTTCTTC.

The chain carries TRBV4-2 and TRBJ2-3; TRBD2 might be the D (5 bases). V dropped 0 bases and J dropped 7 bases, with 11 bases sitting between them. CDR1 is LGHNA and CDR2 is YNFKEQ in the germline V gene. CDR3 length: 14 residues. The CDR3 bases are TGTGCCAGCAGCCAAGAAGCAGCGGAGTATACGCAGTATTTT. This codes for CASSQEAAEYTQYF.

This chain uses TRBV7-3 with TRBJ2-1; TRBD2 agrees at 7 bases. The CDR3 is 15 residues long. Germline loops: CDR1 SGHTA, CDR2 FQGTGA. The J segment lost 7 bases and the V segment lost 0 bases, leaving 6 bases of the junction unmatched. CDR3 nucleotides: TGTGCCAGCAGCTTAACAGCGGGAACGGGGAATGAGCAGTTCTTC. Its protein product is CASSLTAGTGNEQFF.

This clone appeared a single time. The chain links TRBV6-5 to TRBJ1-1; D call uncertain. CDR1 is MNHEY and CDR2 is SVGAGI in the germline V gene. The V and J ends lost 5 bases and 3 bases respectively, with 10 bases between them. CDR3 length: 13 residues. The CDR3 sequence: CASSKEGYTEAFF. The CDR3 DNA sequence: TGTGCCAGCAGTAAGGAGGGATACACTGAAGCTTTCTTT.

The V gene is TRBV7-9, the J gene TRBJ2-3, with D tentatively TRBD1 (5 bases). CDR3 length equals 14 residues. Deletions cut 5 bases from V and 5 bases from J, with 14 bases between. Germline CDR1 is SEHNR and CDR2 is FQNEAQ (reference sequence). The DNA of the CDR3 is TGTGCCAGCAGCCCGCGACAGAGCCAAGATACGCAGTATTTT. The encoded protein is CASSPRQSQDTQYF.

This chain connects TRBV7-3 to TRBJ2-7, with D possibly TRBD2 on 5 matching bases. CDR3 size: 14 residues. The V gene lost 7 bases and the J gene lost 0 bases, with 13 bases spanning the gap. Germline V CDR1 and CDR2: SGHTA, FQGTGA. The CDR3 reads CASTRVPSSYEQYF. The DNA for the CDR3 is TGTGCCAGCACGCGGGTTCCGAGCTCCTACGAGCAGTACTTC.

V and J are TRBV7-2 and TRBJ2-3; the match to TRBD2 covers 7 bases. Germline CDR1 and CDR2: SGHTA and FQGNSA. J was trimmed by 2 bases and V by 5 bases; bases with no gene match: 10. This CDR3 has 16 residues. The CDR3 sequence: CASSVRLADYTDTQYF. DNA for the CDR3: TGTGCCAGCAGCGTCCGGCTAGCGGATTACACAGATACGCAGTATTTT.

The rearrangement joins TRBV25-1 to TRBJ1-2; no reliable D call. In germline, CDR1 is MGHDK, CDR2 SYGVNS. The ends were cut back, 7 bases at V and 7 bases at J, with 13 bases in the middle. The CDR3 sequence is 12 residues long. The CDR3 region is CASKSTSGGYTF. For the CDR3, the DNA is TGTGCCAGCAAATCTACTTCTGGTGGCTACACCTTC.

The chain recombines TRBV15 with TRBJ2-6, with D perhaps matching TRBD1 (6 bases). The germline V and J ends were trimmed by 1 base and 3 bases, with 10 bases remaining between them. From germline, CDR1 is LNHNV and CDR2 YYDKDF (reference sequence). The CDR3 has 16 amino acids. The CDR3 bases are TGTGCCACCAGCAGAGGAGGGGGTGGTGGGGCCAACGTCCTGACTTTC. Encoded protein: CATSRGGGGGANVLTF.

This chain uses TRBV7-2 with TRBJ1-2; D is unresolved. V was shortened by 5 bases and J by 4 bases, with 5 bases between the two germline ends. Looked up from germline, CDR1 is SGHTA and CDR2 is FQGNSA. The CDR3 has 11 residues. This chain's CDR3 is CASSHSYGYTF. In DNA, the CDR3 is TGTGCCAGCAGCCATAGCTATGGCTACACCTTC.

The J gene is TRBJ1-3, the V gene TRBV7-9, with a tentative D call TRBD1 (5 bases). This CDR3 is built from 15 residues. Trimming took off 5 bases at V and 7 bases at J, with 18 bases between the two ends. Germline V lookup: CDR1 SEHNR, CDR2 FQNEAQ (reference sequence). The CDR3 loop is CASSPYGREDNTIYF. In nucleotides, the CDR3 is TGTGCCAGCAGCCCCTACGGCAGGGAGGATAACACCATATATTTT.

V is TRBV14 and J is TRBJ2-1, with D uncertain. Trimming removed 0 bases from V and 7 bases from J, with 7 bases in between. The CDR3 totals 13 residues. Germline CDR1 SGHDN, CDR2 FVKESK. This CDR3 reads CASSQDLQNEQFF. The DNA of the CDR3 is TGTGCCAGCAGCCAAGATTTACAGAATGAGCAGTTCTTC.

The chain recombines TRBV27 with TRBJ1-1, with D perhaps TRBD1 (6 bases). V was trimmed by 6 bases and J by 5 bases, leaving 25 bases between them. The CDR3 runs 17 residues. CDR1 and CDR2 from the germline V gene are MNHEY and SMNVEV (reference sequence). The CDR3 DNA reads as TGTGCCAGCAGCACGATCGGACAGCGGGGACGGGGGACTGAAGCTTTCTTT. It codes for CASSTIGQRGRGTEAFF.

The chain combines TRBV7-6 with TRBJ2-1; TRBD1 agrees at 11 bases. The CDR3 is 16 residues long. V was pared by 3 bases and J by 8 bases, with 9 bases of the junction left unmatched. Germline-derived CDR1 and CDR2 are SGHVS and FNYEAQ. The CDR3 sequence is CASSLVRTGGRDEQFF. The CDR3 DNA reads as TGTGCCAGCAGCTTGGTCAGGACAGGGGGCCGTGATGAGCAGTTCTTC. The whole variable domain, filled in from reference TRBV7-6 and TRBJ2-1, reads GAGVSQSPRYKVTKRGQDVALRCDPISGHVSLYWYRQALGQGPEFLTYFNYEAQQDKSGLPNDRFSAERPEGSISTLTIQRTEQRDSAMYRCASSLVRTGGRDEQFFGPGTRLTVL.

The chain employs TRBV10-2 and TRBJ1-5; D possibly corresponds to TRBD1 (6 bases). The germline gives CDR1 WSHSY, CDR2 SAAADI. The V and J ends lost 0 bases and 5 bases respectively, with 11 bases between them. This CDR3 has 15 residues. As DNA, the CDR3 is TGCGCCAGCAGTGAGTCGGGGGGGCGGGATCAGCCCCAGCATTTT. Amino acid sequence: CASSESGGRDQPQHF.

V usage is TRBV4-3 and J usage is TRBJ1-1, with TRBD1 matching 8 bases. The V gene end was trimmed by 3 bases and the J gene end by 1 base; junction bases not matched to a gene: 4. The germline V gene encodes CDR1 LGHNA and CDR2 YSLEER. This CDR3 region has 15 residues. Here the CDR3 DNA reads TGCGCCAGCAGCCAGCTTGGACAGGGGAACACTGAAGCTTTCTTT. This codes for CASSQLGQGNTEAFF.

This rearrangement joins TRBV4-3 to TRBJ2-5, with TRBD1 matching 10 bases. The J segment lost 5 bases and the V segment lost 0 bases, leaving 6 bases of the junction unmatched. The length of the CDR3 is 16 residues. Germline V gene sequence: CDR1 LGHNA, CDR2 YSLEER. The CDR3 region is CASSQDPGQGSETQYF. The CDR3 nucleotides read TGCGCCAGCAGCCAAGATCCGGGACAGGGGAGCGAGACCCAGTACTTC.

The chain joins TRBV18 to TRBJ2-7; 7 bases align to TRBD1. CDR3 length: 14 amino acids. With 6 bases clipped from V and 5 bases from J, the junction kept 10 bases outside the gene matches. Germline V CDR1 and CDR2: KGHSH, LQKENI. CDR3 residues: CASSGNRGSDEQYF. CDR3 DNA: TGTGCCAGCTCGGGGAACAGGGGTAGCGACGAGCAGTACTTC.

CDR3 loop: CASSPGTGVNEKLFF. As DNA, the CDR3 is TGTGCCAGCTCACCAGGCACAGGGGTTAACGAAAAACTGTTTTTT. The chain recombines TRBV18 with TRBJ1-4; TRBD1 aligns across 7 bases. CDR1 is KGHSH and CDR2 is LQKENI in the germline V gene. V lost 2 bases to trimming and J lost 8 bases; unmatched junction nucleotides: 8. CDR3 length equals 15 residues.

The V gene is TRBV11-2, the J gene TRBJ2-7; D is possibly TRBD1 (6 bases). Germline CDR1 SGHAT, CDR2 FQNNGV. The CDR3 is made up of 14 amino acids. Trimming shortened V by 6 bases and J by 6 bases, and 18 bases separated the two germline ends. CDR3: CASRGGGRAGEQYF. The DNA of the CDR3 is TGTGCCAGCAGAGGTGGGGGCAGGGCTGGCGAGCAGTACTTC.